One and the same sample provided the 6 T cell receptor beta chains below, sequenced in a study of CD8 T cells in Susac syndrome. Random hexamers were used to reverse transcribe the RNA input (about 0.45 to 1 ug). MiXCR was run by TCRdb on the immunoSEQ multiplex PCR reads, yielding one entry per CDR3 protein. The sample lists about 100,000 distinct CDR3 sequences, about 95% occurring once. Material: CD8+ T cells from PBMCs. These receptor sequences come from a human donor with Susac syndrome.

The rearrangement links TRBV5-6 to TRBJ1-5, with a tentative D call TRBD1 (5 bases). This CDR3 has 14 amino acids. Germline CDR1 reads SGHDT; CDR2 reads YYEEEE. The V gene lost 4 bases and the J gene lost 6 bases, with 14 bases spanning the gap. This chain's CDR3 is CASSRLQGFQPQHF. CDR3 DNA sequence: TGTGCCAGCAGCCGTCTTCAGGGCTTTCAGCCCCAGCATTTT.

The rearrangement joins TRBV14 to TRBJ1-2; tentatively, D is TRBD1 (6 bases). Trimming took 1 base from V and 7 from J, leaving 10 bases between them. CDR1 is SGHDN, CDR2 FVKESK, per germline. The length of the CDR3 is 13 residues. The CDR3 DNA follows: TGTGCCAGCAGCCAAGCTGACAGGACTGGCTACACCTTC. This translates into CASSQADRTGYTF.

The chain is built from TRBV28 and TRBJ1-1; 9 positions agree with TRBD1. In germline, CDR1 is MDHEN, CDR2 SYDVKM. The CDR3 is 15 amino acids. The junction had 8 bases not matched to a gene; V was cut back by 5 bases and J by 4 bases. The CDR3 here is CASSPRQGVSTEAFF. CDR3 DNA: TGTGCCAGCAGTCCCCGACAGGGGGTGAGCACTGAAGCTTTCTTT.

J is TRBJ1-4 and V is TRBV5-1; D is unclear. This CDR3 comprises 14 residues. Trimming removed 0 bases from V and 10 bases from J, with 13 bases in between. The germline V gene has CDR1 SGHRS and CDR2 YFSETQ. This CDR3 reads CASSLASSLGKLFF. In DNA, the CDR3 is TGCGCCAGCAGCTTGGCCTCCAGTCTTGGAAAACTGTTTTTT.

The DNA of the CDR3 is TGTGCCAGCAGTTTAGAAGGGACAGGGACTGAAAAACTGTTTTTT. Amino acid sequence: CASSLEGTGTEKLFF. V is TRBV12-3 or TRBV12-4 and J is TRBJ1-4; 9 nucleotides match TRBD1. V gave up 1 base and J gave up 7 bases; unmatched junction bases: 4. The CDR3 is 15 amino acids.

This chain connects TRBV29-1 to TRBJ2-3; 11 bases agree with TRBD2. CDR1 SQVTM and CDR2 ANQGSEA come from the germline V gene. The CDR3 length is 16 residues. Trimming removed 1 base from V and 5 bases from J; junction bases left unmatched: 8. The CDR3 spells CSVEGLLAGAGDTQYF. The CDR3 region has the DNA TGCAGCGTTGAAGGTTTACTAGCGGGAGCGGGAGATACGCAGTATTTT.